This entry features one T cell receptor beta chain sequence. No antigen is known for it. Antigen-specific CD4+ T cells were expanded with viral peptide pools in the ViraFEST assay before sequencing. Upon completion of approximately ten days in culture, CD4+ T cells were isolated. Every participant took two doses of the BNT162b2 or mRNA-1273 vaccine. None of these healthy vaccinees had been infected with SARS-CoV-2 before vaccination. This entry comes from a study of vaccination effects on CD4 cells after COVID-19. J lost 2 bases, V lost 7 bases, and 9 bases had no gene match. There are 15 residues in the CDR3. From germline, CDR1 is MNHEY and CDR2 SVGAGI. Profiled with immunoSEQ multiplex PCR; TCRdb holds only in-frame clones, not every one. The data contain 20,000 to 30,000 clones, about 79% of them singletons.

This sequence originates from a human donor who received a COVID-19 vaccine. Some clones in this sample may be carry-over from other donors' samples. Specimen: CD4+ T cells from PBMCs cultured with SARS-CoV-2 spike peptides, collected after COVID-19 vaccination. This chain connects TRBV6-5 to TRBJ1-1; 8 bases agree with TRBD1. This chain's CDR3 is CASIHATGANTEAFF. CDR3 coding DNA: TGTGCCAGCATCCACGCGACAGGGGCCAACACTGAAGCTTTCTTT.